These 8 T cell receptor beta chains were sequenced from one sample in a study of T cell responses to AZD1222 COVID-19 vaccine. The protocol was immunoSEQ multiplex PCR, while the TCRdb copy is restricted to in-frame clones and leaves out a portion. The sample shows about 120,000 clones, around 85% of them seen only once. The sample here was peripheral blood, taken on day 0 of AZD1222 vaccination. These receptors originate from an adult in good health.

The chain couples TRBV4-1 to TRBJ2-7; 8 positions agree with TRBD1. Trimming took 0 bases from V and 8 from J; bases not matched to a gene: 18. The CDR3 is made up of 18 amino acids. Germline V gene sequence: CDR1 MGHRA, CDR2 YSYEKL. As DNA, the CDR3 is TGCGCCAGCAGCCAAGATCCAGGGGGCGTCTGGTCCACCCGGCAGCAGTACTTC. Translating it yields CASSQDPGGVWSTRQQYF.

V and J are TRBV9 and TRBJ1-3; D not certain. This CDR3 has 15 residues. V was cut by 4 bases and J by 0 bases, with 11 bases left in between. CDR1 SGDLS and CDR2 YYNGEE come from the germline V gene. The CDR3 reads CASSSVADSGNTIYF. In DNA, the CDR3 is TGTGCCAGCAGCTCGGTGGCAGACTCTGGAAACACCATATATTTT.

The V gene is TRBV11-2, the J gene TRBJ1-4; TRBD1 matches 10 bases. V gave up 4 bases and J gave up 6 bases; unmatched junction bases: 2. The CDR3 spans 14 residues. Germline lookup yields CDR1 SGHAT and CDR2 FQNNGV. The CDR3 coding sequence is TGTGCCAGCAGCTGGGACAGGGGTTATGAAAAACTGTTTTTT. This codes for CASSWDRGYEKLFF.

The chain employs TRBV18 and TRBJ1-2; D is perhaps TRBD1 (6 bases). Germline lookup yields CDR1 KGHSH and CDR2 LQKENI. V lost 1 base to trimming and J lost 8 bases, with 14 bases between them. This CDR3 region has 14 residues. CDR3: CASSPLEGVGGYTF. CDR3 nucleotide sequence: TGTGCCAGCTCACCACTGGAGGGGGTCGGCGGCTACACCTTC. The full variable domain, completed using reference TRBV18 and TRBJ1-2, is NAGVMQNPRHLVRRRGQEARLRCSPMKGHSHVYWYRQLPEEGLKFMVYLQKENIIDESGMPKERFSAEFPKEGPSILRIQQVVRGDSAAYFCASSPLEGVGGYTFGSGTRLTVV.

This clone was seen only a few times. The chain is built from TRBV5-1 and TRBJ1-1; tentative D call: TRBD1 (6 bases). Germline CDR1 and CDR2: SGHRS and YFSETQ. This CDR3 has 14 residues. V was clipped by 0 bases and J by 2 bases, with 8 bases between them. This CDR3 is CASSLGTDNTEAFF. The CDR3 DNA follows: TGCGCCAGCAGCTTGGGGACAGATAACACTGAAGCTTTCTTT.

With respect to this clone: Other DNA sequences from this sample encode an identical CDR3 as well. This chain uses TRBV11-2 with TRBJ2-3; 7 nucleotides align to TRBD2. Germline CDR1 and CDR2: SGHAT and FQNNGV. J was trimmed by 3 bases and V by 3 bases; bases with no gene match: 3. This CDR3 spans 14 amino acids. CDR3 nucleotide sequence: TGTGCCAGCAGCTTTAGCGGGCCGACAGATACGCAGTATTTT. Translating gives CASSFSGPTDTQYF.

The chain uses TRBV24-1 and TRBJ2-1, with D unclear. The CDR3 consists of 12 residues. Germline values: CDR1 KGHDR, CDR2 SFDVKD. Deletions cut 3 bases from V and 10 bases from J, with 9 bases between. CDR3 DNA sequence: TGTGCCACCAGTGATACCCGATGGGAGCAGTTCTTC. It codes for CATSDTRWEQFF.

The V gene is TRBV27, the J gene TRBJ2-7, with 8 bases that match TRBD1. V trimming: 5 bases; J trimming: 5 bases; junction bases outside the gene matches: 5. The CDR3 is made up of 13 amino acids. Germline-derived CDR1 and CDR2 are MNHEY and SMNVEV (reference sequence). CDR3 sequence reads: CASSGQGLNEQYF. CDR3 nucleotide sequence: TGTGCCAGCAGTGGACAGGGTCTGAACGAGCAGTACTTC.